These 22 T cell receptor beta chains were all obtained from the same sample, sequenced in a study of a mutant IDH1 vaccine in newly diagnosed glioma. The protocol was immunoSEQ multiplex PCR, while the TCRdb copy is restricted to in-frame clones and leaves out a portion. In the table there are around 54,000 clones, around four fifths of which are singletons. Time point: week 47, end of study. Every vaccination contained 300 ug of the mutant IDH1 20-mer peptide and was paired with topical imiquimod. For these receptors, no antigen is known. Sequencing used PBMCs, obtained from a glioma patient whose treatment included an IDH1 peptide vaccine. All receptors derive from a woman between 50 and 59 years old with glioma.

J is TRBJ2-3 and V is TRBV9; no reliable D call. The CDR3 has 13 amino acids. Germline V gives CDR1 SGDLS, CDR2 YYNGEE. V gave up 4 bases and J gave up 6 bases, with 12 bases separating them. Here the CDR3 DNA reads TGTGCCAGCAGCTTCCTTGACCCCGATACGCAGTATTTT. Translating gives CASSFLDPDTQYF.

The chain recombines TRBV5-1 with TRBJ1-2; D remains unclear. Trimming stripped 1 base from V and 3 bases from J, with 13 bases between. Germline V gives CDR1 SGHRS, CDR2 YFSETQ. CDR3 length: 15 amino acids. The CDR3 reads CASSLPDVGDYGYTF. Written as DNA, the CDR3 is TGCGCCAGCAGCTTGCCGGATGTTGGGGACTATGGCTACACCTTC.

The chain combines TRBV5-6 with TRBJ2-2, with D unresolved. V dropped 0 bases and J dropped 2 bases, with 11 bases sitting between them. The CDR3 totals 16 residues. Germline V gene sequence: CDR1 SGHDT, CDR2 YYEEEE. In DNA, the CDR3 is TGTGCCAGCAGCTTGGAGAGAGGCGTTAACACCGGGGAGCTGTTTTTT. This translates into CASSLERGVNTGELFF.

V gene TRBV27 combines with J gene TRBJ1-6; D uncertain. The V and J ends lost 7 bases and 5 bases respectively, with 15 bases between them. The CDR3 extends over 15 amino acids. CDR1 MNHEY and CDR2 SMNVEV come from the germline V gene (reference sequence). The CDR3 coding sequence is TGTGCCAGCAAATTGGGCGGGGTGAATAATTCACCCCTCCACTTT. Its translation is CASKLGGVNNSPLHF.

This chain connects TRBV10-2 to TRBJ1-2; D unclear. In germline, CDR1 is WSHSY, CDR2 SAAADI. This CDR3 region has 13 residues. Trimming left V 1 base short and J 6 bases short, with 9 bases between. Written as DNA, the CDR3 is TGCGCCAGCAGTGAGTTGATAGGAGATGGCTACACCTTC. Translated, it gives CASSELIGDGYTF.

The genes are TRBV7-2 and TRBJ1-6, with D unresolved. Deletions cut 4 bases from V and 5 bases from J, with 12 bases between. The CDR3 extends over 15 amino acids. CDR1 and CDR2 (germline): SGHTA, FQGNSA. As DNA, the CDR3 is TGTGCCAGCAGCTCCAGAAATCCCGATAATTCACCCCTCCACTTT. Translating it yields CASSSRNPDNSPLHF.

This chain connects TRBV2 to TRBJ1-3, with D possibly TRBD1 on 5 matching bases. CDR3 length: 14 amino acids. The germline V and J ends were trimmed by 8 bases and 2 bases, with 13 bases remaining between them. Germline V gene sequence: CDR1 SNHLY, CDR2 FYNNEI. CDR3: CASLFRGAGNTIYF. The DNA for the CDR3 is TGTGCCAGCCTCTTTCGGGGGGCTGGAAACACCATATATTTT.

This chain uses TRBV6-7 with TRBJ1-1; D gene ambiguous. TRBV6-7 is an ORF, and what it does is uncertain. CDR3 length: 18 residues. Trimming left V 2 bases short and J 3 bases short, with 22 bases between. As DNA, the CDR3 is TGTGCCAGCAGTTACAAAATTGTCGTATCGGGATTTGACACTGAAGCTTTCTTT. This codes for CASSYKIVVSGFDTEAFF.

This clone was observed once. The chain recombines TRBV5-4 with TRBJ1-3, with 12 bases aligning to TRBD1. V was pared by 0 bases and J by 4 bases, with 2 bases of the junction left unmatched. CDR1 and CDR2 from the germline V gene are SGHNT and YYREEE (reference sequence). The CDR3 runs to 16 residues. The CDR3 DNA is TGTGCCAGCAGCTTGGCAGGGACAGGGGGCGGAAACACCATATATTTT. This translates into CASSLAGTGGGNTIYF.

The chain joins TRBV27 to TRBJ1-5; no clear D. The CDR3 has 12 amino acids. Germline CDR1 is MNHEY and CDR2 is SMNVEV (reference sequence). V was shortened by 1 base and J by 6 bases, with 4 bases between the two germline ends. In nucleotides, the CDR3 is TGTGCCAGCAGTTTATTGGGTCAGCCCCAGCATTTT. Residues: CASSLLGQPQHF.

The J gene is TRBJ1-5, the V gene TRBV5-6; tentatively, D is TRBD1 (5 bases). The CDR3 sequence is 16 residues long. Per the germline V gene, CDR1 is SGHDT and CDR2 is YYEEEE. Trimming removed 4 bases at V and 4 bases at J, with 18 bases between. The CDR3 DNA reads as TGTGCCAGCAGCCCCGGGACGGGCCACGGGAATCAGCCCCAGCATTTT. Translation: CASSPGTGHGNQPQHF.

The chain joins TRBV19 to TRBJ1-6; D is ambiguous. The CDR3 has 15 amino acids. Germline lookup yields CDR1 LNHDA and CDR2 SQIVND (reference sequence). Trimming removed 5 bases at V and 8 bases at J, with 16 bases between. Written as DNA, the CDR3 is TGTGCCAGTAGTCCCCCCTCCCAGGTTGATTCACCCCTCCACTTT. This gives the protein CASSPPSQVDSPLHF.

The chain links TRBV28 to TRBJ2-7; TRBD2 aligns across 12 bases. With V trimmed by 5 bases and J by 2 bases, 13 bases remained unmatched. Germline V gene data show CDR1 as MDHEN and CDR2 as SYDVKM. This CDR3 is 18 amino acids long. The CDR3 reads CASSPSPGLAGRPYEQYF. As DNA, the CDR3 is TGTGCCAGCAGTCCGTCTCCGGGACTAGCGGGTAGACCCTACGAGCAGTACTTC. The complete variable domain, with remaining parts taken from reference TRBV28 and TRBJ2-7, reads DVKVTQSSRYLVKRTGEKVFLECVQDMDHENMFWYRQDPGLGLRLIYFSYDVKMKEKGDIPEGYSVSREKKERFSLILESASTNQTSMYLCASSPSPGLAGRPYEQYFGPGTRLTVT.

The chain recombines TRBV5-5 with TRBJ1-1; 7 bases are a match to TRBD1. The V gene end was trimmed by 4 bases and the J gene end by 0 bases; junction bases not matched to a gene: 3. Germline V lookup: CDR1 SGHKS, CDR2 YYEKEE (reference sequence). This CDR3 contains 14 residues. In DNA, the CDR3 is TGTGCCAGCAGCCTCGACAGGGTGAACACTGAAGCTTTCTTT. Translation gives CASSLDRVNTEAFF.

The CDR3 reads CALKRDTYSGNTIYF. The CDR3 DNA reads TGTGCCCTGAAAAGGGATACCTACTCTGGAAACACCATATATTTT. The chain recombines TRBV30 with TRBJ1-3, with D unresolved. From germline, CDR1 is GTSNPN and CDR2 SVGIG (reference sequence). This CDR3 comprises 15 residues. The V gene lost 8 bases and the J gene lost 0 bases, with 17 bases spanning the gap.

The chain uses TRBV25-1 and TRBJ2-7; D possibly uses TRBD1 or TRBD2 (5 bases each). The CDR3 is 15 residues long. The germline V and J ends were trimmed by 2 bases and 2 bases, with 13 bases remaining between them. Germline CDR1 MGHDK, CDR2 SYGVNS. The CDR3 sequence is CASSEGDLPPYEQYF. In DNA, the CDR3 is TGTGCCAGCAGTGAAGGGGACCTACCCCCCTACGAGCAGTACTTC.

The V and J genes are TRBV19 and TRBJ2-4; D uncertain. CDR1 LNHDA and CDR2 SQIVND come from the germline V gene (reference sequence). The CDR3 contains 15 residues. V was clipped by 1 base and J by 4 bases, with 11 bases between them. CDR3 region: CASSIGPGSKNIQYF. The CDR3 DNA sequence: TGTGCCAGTAGTATAGGTCCAGGTTCAAAAAACATTCAGTACTTC. The full variable domain, rest sourced from reference TRBV19 and TRBJ2-4, is DGGITQSPKYLFRKEGQNVTLSCEQNLNHDAMYWYRQDPGQGLRLIYYSQIVNDFQKGDIAEGYSVSREKKESFPLTVTSAQKNPTAFYLCASSIGPGSKNIQYFGAGTRLSVL.

This chain connects TRBV19 to TRBJ1-6; tentatively, D is TRBD1 (5 bases). From germline, CDR1 is LNHDA and CDR2 SQIVND (reference sequence). V shed 4 bases and J shed 8 bases, with 6 bases lying between them. The CDR3 runs to 12 residues. The CDR3 protein is CASSTGYSPLHF. The CDR3 region has the DNA TGTGCCAGTAGTACAGGGTATTCACCCCTCCACTTT.

This clone came up once. The chain couples TRBV5-6 to TRBJ1-6; no clear D gene. There are 16 residues in the CDR3. The V end was cut by 2 bases, the J end by 0 bases, with 9 bases between. CDR1 and CDR2 (germline): SGHDT, YYEEEE. CDR3 residues: CASSFGGFSYNSPLHF. The CDR3 DNA sequence: TGTGCCAGCAGCTTTGGCGGGTTCTCCTATAATTCACCCCTCCACTTT.

CDR3 protein: CASSINRGNTEAFF. For the CDR3, the DNA is TGTGCCAGCAGCATCAACAGGGGGAACACTGAAGCTTTCTTT. The V gene is TRBV7-9, the J gene TRBJ1-1, with 7 bases identical to TRBD1. In germline, CDR1 is SEHNR, CDR2 FQNEAQ (reference sequence). Losses at the gene ends were 5 bases for V and 1 base for J; bases not matched to a gene: 4. The CDR3 runs to 14 residues.

The chain joins TRBV7-2 to TRBJ2-3, with D hard to call. V was cut by 7 bases and J by 0 bases, with 11 bases left in between. This CDR3 has 14 amino acids. Germline CDR1 is SGHTA and CDR2 is FQGNSA. The CDR3 here is CASTYPSSTDTQYF. CDR3 nucleotide sequence: TGTGCCAGCACCTACCCGTCTAGCACAGATACGCAGTATTTT.

V is TRBV10-1 and J is TRBJ1-1; D is unresolved. Germline CDR1 WNHNN, CDR2 SYGVQD (reference sequence). Trimming left V 1 base short and J 0 bases short, with 3 bases between. There are 13 residues in the CDR3. The CDR3 DNA reads TGCGCCAGCAGTGAGTTAGTGAACACTGAAGCTTTCTTT. Protein sequence: CASSELVNTEAFF.